This passage covers 27 T cell receptor beta chains from one sample sequenced in a study of T-cell memory formation after mild COVID-19. TCRdb reprocessed the 5' RACE reads with MiXCR, giving one entry per CDR3 protein. The table records 100,000 to 150,000 distinct CDR3 sequences, approximately 5.9% of them present only once. Source material: PBMCs or a T cell subset sorted from them (not recorded which). These receptor sequences come from an adult woman who had mild COVID-19 (a few samples of this study predate the infection). Cell type and time point are not known.

Ten or more counts support this clonotype. V usage is TRBV7-2 and J usage is TRBJ2-1; unclear D gene. Trimming took off 2 bases at V and 8 bases at J, with 13 bases between the two ends. This CDR3 comprises 14 residues. Germline V gives CDR1 SGHTA, CDR2 FQGNSA. The CDR3 reads CASSLIGGSDEQFF. The CDR3 bases are TGTGCCAGCAGCTTAATCGGCGGCTCCGATGAGCAGTTCTTC.

This clonotype was seen only a few times. V gene TRBV10-3 combines with J gene TRBJ1-1, with 10 positions matching TRBD1. J was trimmed by 6 bases and V by 11 bases; bases with no gene match: 12. The CDR3 length is 14 residues. Germline V gene sequence: CDR1 ENHRY, CDR2 SYGVKD. The CDR3 DNA follows: TGTGCCGCCCAGACAGGGGGCGCGGGCGCTGAAGCTTTCTTT. Amino acid sequence: CAAQTGGAGAEAFF.

V usage is TRBV5-4 and J usage is TRBJ1-2; TRBD1 is a possible D gene (5 bases). Per the germline V gene, CDR1 is SGHNT and CDR2 is YYREEE (reference sequence). Trimming stripped 0 bases from V and 6 bases from J, with 12 bases between. The CDR3 is 14 amino acids. The CDR3 DNA sequence: TGTGCCAGCAGCTTGGCGGGTGGCAGGGATGGCTACACCTTC. It yields the protein CASSLAGGRDGYTF. The full variable domain, rest sourced from reference TRBV5-4 and TRBJ1-2, is ETGVTQSPTHLIKTRGQQVTLRCSSQSGHNTVSWYQQALGQGPQFIFQYYREEENGRGNFPPRFSGLQFPNYSSELNVNALELDDSALYLCASSLAGGRDGYTFGSGTRLTVV.

This clonotype was observed many times. The rearrangement uses TRBV18 and TRBJ1-5, with D possibly being TRBD1 (6 bases). Germline loops: CDR1 KGHSH, CDR2 LQKENI. The length of the CDR3 is 14 residues. Trimming pared 3 bases from V and 2 bases from J, leaving 8 bases between. CDR3 bases: TGTGCCAGCTCACCTGAGGGGGGCAATCAGCCCCAGCATTTT. Translating gives CASSPEGGNQPQHF.

This clonotype was detected only a few times. The chain recombines TRBV20-1 with TRBJ2-1, with TRBD2 matching 9 bases. Looked up from germline, CDR1 is DFQATT and CDR2 is SNEGSKA (reference sequence). The V gene end was trimmed by 3 bases and the J gene end by 4 bases; junction bases not matched to a gene: 10. The CDR3 covers 16 residues. This CDR3 reads CSASNAGGPGYNEQFF. The CDR3, as DNA: TGCAGTGCTAGTAACGCGGGGGGGCCAGGGTACAATGAGCAGTTCTTC.

This clonotype was counted only a few times. The rearrangement joins TRBV29-1 to TRBJ2-5; no clear D gene. V was pared by 5 bases and J by 5 bases, with 18 bases between. Germline CDR1 reads SQVTM; CDR2 reads ANQGSEA. This CDR3 is built from 14 residues. CDR3 DNA sequence: TGCAGCGTTACCTCCCCGAGACTTAGGGAGACCCAGTACTTC. Its protein is CSVTSPRLRETQYF.

This clonotype came up many times. The rearrangement joins TRBV29-1 to TRBJ2-1; 8 bases line up with TRBD2. The CDR3 has 14 residues. V lost 4 bases to trimming and J lost 1 base; unmatched junction nucleotides: 3. Germline loops: CDR1 SQVTM, CDR2 ANQGSEA. The CDR3 DNA is TGCAGCGTTGCACTAGCGGAATCCTACAATGAGCAGTTCTTC. Its translation: CSVALAESYNEQFF.

This clonotype was seen at least ten times. The CDR3: CASSLGQGHTGELFF. The CDR3 DNA follows: TGCGCCAGCAGCTTAGGACAGGGACACACCGGGGAGCTGTTTTTT. The rearrangement joins TRBV5-1 to TRBJ2-2; 8 bases align to TRBD1. This CDR3 spans 15 amino acids. Germline trimming cut 2 bases from V and 3 bases from J; bases unmatched to any gene: 3. The germline CDR1 and CDR2 sequences are SGHRS and YFSETQ.

This clonotype has a handful of counts. The J gene is TRBJ1-2, the V gene TRBV5-1, with TRBD1 identical over 7 bases. Trimming cost V 0 bases and J 8 bases; bases outside gene matches: 4. The CDR3 length is 13 residues. Germline assignment: CDR1 SGHRS and CDR2 YFSETQ. The CDR3 loop is CASSLDSDRGYTF. The CDR3 coding sequence is TGCGCCAGCAGCTTGGATTCGGACAGGGGCTACACCTTC.

The V call is TRBV5-1, the J call TRBJ1-2; D is unresolved. The germline V and J ends were trimmed by 1 base and 6 bases, with 10 bases remaining between them. Germline lookup yields CDR1 SGHRS and CDR2 YFSETQ. This CDR3 spans 13 amino acids. CDR3 in DNA: TGCGCCAGCAGCTTGTATCTGGGCCATGGCTACACCTTC. It is translated as CASSLYLGHGYTF.

This clonotype was picked up many times. This chain connects TRBV24-1 to TRBJ2-7, with 9 bases lining up with TRBD2. V lost 9 bases to trimming and J lost 6 bases; unmatched junction nucleotides: 8. The length of the CDR3 is 13 residues. Germline lookup yields CDR1 KGHDR and CDR2 SFDVKD. CDR3 bases: TGTGCCACCCGTAAAGCGGGGGGAGGCGAGCAGTACTTC. The encoded protein is CATRKAGGGEQYF.

V usage is TRBV30 and J usage is TRBJ1-4; D gene uncertain. V lost 5 bases and J lost 7, with 14 bases in between. Germline CDR1 is GTSNPN and CDR2 is SVGIG (reference sequence). This CDR3 is built from 13 residues. The CDR3 DNA reads as TGTGCCTGGGAGGGAAGGGCTCGTGAAAAACTGTTTTTT. It encodes CAWEGRAREKLFF.

This clonotype was observed many times. The gene calls are TRBV4-3 and TRBJ2-5, with D possibly TRBD1 on 6 matching bases. The ends were cut back, 3 bases at V and 7 bases at J, with 12 bases in the middle. The CDR3 length is 13 residues. In germline, CDR1 is LGHNA, CDR2 YSLEER. The CDR3: CASSQGIQGTQYF. The DNA of the CDR3 is TGCGCCAGCAGCCAGGGAATACAGGGGACCCAGTACTTC.

This clonotype was picked up many times. The chain couples TRBV4-2 to TRBJ2-5; 11 nucleotides match TRBD2. This CDR3 is 15 amino acids long. Looked up from germline, CDR1 is LGHNA and CDR2 is YNFKEQ. The J segment lost 2 bases and the V segment lost 1 base, leaving 0 bases of the junction unmatched. CDR3 amino acids: CASSQGLAGQETQYF. CDR3 nucleotide sequence: TGTGCCAGCAGCCAAGGACTAGCGGGGCAAGAGACCCAGTACTTC.

This clonotype was detected a few times. The chain carries TRBV7-9 and TRBJ1-2, with 9 positions matching TRBD1. Germline V gene data show CDR1 as SEHNR and CDR2 as FQNEAQ (reference sequence). The CDR3 spans 15 residues. V was clipped by 5 bases and J by 3 bases; unmatched bases: 7. This CDR3 reads CASSPNRGQDYGYTF. The CDR3 nucleotides are TGTGCCAGCAGCCCTAACAGGGGGCAAGACTATGGCTACACCTTC.

This clonotype came up many times. J is TRBJ2-7 and V is TRBV7-9; D call uncertain. This CDR3 is built from 15 residues. In germline, CDR1 is SEHNR, CDR2 FQNEAQ (reference sequence). V lost 6 bases and J 6 bases, leaving 21 bases between the germline ends. The CDR3 sequence is CASSPGPRAPIEQYF. Here the CDR3 DNA reads TGTGCCAGCAGTCCGGGTCCTCGAGCCCCAATCGAGCAGTACTTC.

The V call is TRBV15, the J call TRBJ2-7; tentatively, D is TRBD1 (5 bases). CDR3 length equals 15 residues. CDR1 is LNHNV, CDR2 YYDKDF, per germline (reference sequence). The V and J ends lost 1 base and 4 bases respectively, with 14 bases between them. The DNA of the CDR3 is TGTGCCACCAGCAGAGTGGCAGGGAATGCTTACGAGCAGTACTTC. Translating it yields CATSRVAGNAYEQYF. Combining the CDR3 with reference TRBV15 and TRBJ2-7 gives the whole variable domain DAMVIQNPRYQVTQFGKPVTLSCSQTLNHNVMYWYQQKSSQAPKLLFHYYDKDFNNEADTPDNFQSRRPNTSFCFLDIRSPGLGDTAMYLCATSRVAGNAYEQYFGPGTRLTVT.

This clonotype occurred many times. The chain is built from TRBV7-2 and TRBJ2-5; a weak D match, TRBD1 (6 bases). The germline V gene has CDR1 SGHTA and CDR2 FQGNSA. V lost 8 bases to trimming and J lost 2 bases, with 15 bases between them. The CDR3 is 14 residues long. CDR3 sequence: CASERRRGQETQYF. CDR3 DNA sequence: TGTGCCAGCGAACGACGCAGGGGACAAGAGACCCAGTACTTC. The full variable domain, with the rest looked up from reference TRBV7-2 and TRBJ2-5, is GAGVSQSPSNKVTEKGKDVELRCDPISGHTALYWYRQSLGQGLEFLIYFQGNSAPDKSGLPSDRFSAERTGGSVSTLTIQRTQQEDSAVYLCASERRRGQETQYFGPGTRLLVL.

This clonotype was picked up a small number of times. The chain links TRBV28 to TRBJ2-6; TRBD1 might be the D (5 bases). V shed 2 bases and J shed 3 bases, with 8 bases lying between them. Germline V gene lookup returns CDR1 MDHEN and CDR2 SYDVKM. This CDR3 has 15 amino acids. In DNA form, the CDR3 reads TGTGCCAGCAGTTTAAAGGGGCTTGGGGCCAACGTCCTGACTTTC. Translation gives CASSLKGLGANVLTF.

There are a few counts of this clonotype. CDR3 sequence reads: CASSLGVGAIAKNIQYF. The CDR3 nucleotides are TGCGCCAGCAGCTTGGGAGTAGGGGCCATAGCCAAAAACATTCAGTACTTC. The chain joins TRBV5-1 to TRBJ2-4, with a tentative D call TRBD1 (5 bases). Trimming removed 0 bases at V and 0 bases at J, with 13 bases between. This CDR3 spans 17 amino acids. CDR1 SGHRS and CDR2 YFSETQ come from the germline V gene.

This chain connects TRBV7-8 to TRBJ2-1; a weak D match, TRBD2 (5 bases). The length of the CDR3 is 15 residues. Germline V gives CDR1 SGHVS, CDR2 FQNEAQ. With 8 bases removed from V and 1 base from J, the gap between germline ends came to 15 bases. CDR3 amino acids: CASFAGVGSYNEQFF. CDR3 sequence (DNA): TGTGCCAGCTTTGCCGGGGTGGGATCCTACAATGAGCAGTTCTTC. Variable domain in full (rest from reference TRBV7-8 and TRBJ2-1): GAGVSQSPRYKVAKRGQDVALRCDPISGHVSLFWYQQALGQGPEFLTYFQNEAQLDKSGLPSDRFFAERPEGSVSTLKIQRTQQEDSAVYLCASFAGVGSYNEQFFGPGTRLTVL.

The chain is built from TRBV7-6 and TRBJ2-3; D remains unclear. Germline CDR1 reads SGHVS; CDR2 reads FNYEAQ. The CDR3 sequence is 14 residues long. Trimming cost V 5 bases and J 4 bases, with 13 bases left between them. CDR3 nucleotides: TGTGCCAGCAGCCACTACACGTCCGCAGATACGCAGTATTTT. It specifies CASSHYTSADTQYF.

This clonotype turned up a few times. CDR3 nucleotides: TGTGCCAGCTCAGCGGACATAACTAGCACAGATACGCAGTATTTT. Residues: CASSADITSTDTQYF. This chain connects TRBV18 to TRBJ2-3; tentatively, D is TRBD1 (5 bases). CDR3 length equals 15 residues. The germline V gene has CDR1 KGHSH and CDR2 LQKENI. The V and J ends lost 5 bases and 0 bases respectively, with 12 bases between them.

This clonotype has a handful of counts. CDR3 in amino acids: CASSQDLTGSGTEAFF. The CDR3 DNA sequence: TGCGCCAGCAGCCAAGATCTTACAGGGAGTGGCACTGAAGCTTTCTTT. The chain links TRBV4-3 to TRBJ1-1; D is possibly TRBD1 (6 bases). V dropped 0 bases and J dropped 4 bases, with 15 bases sitting between them. The CDR3 covers 16 residues. The germline V gene has CDR1 LGHNA and CDR2 YSLEER.

This clonotype has a count of ten or more. The chain uses TRBV15 and TRBJ2-4; the D gene is possibly TRBD2 (5 bases). The CDR3 loop spans 16 amino acids. The germline CDR1 and CDR2 sequences are LNHNV and YYDKDF (reference sequence). V shed 3 bases and J shed 7 bases, with 19 bases lying between them. CDR3 bases: TGTGCCACCAGCAGGGGAATAGCCGGGTCGGGGAACATTCAGTACTTC. This translates into CATSRGIAGSGNIQYF.

This clonotype was picked up a small number of times. The chain employs TRBV29-1 and TRBJ1-5; tentatively, D is TRBD1 (5 bases). The length of the CDR3 is 14 residues. Trimming took off 6 bases at V and 4 bases at J, with 16 bases between the two ends. Germline assignment: CDR1 SQVTM and CDR2 ANQGSEA. The CDR3 reads CSVDNPARNQPQHF. The CDR3 DNA reads as TGCAGCGTGGACAATCCGGCTCGAAATCAGCCCCAGCATTTT.

The J gene is TRBJ1-2, the V gene TRBV5-1; 8 bases align to TRBD1. Germline loops: CDR1 SGHRS, CDR2 YFSETQ. The CDR3 covers 16 residues. The V segment lost 4 bases and the J segment 0 bases; nucleotides outside the gene matches: 8. CDR3 amino acids: CASSLGQGRANYGYTF. CDR3 coding DNA: TGCGCCAGCAGCCTCGGACAGGGAAGGGCTAACTATGGCTACACCTTC.